The 7 T cell receptor beta chains presented below share a single source sample, sequenced in a study of blood T cell repertoires in COVID-19. Some clones are missing from TCRdb's copy, which holds only in-frame ones; the method was immunoSEQ multiplex PCR. The sample includes a few hundred thousand clones, roughly 86% of them seen just once. The specimen sequenced was peripheral blood. These receptors originate from a man aged 35-49 years who had recovered from COVID-19.

The CDR3 bases are TGTGCCAGCAGCCTCGGGGGAAGTCAGCCCCAGCATTTT. It encodes CASSLGGSQPQHF. The chain links TRBV5-6 to TRBJ1-5; D is possibly TRBD1 (5 bases). The CDR3 contains 13 residues. Germline CDR1 SGHDT, CDR2 YYEEEE. The ends were cut back, 4 bases at V and 6 bases at J, with 11 bases in the middle.

This clone appeared a single time. The chain links TRBV9 to TRBJ2-3, with 9 bases identical to TRBD2. The junction had 10 bases not matched to a gene; V was cut back by 4 bases and J by 7 bases. The germline V gene has CDR1 SGDLS and CDR2 YYNGEE. The CDR3 is made up of 15 amino acids. The CDR3 DNA is TGTGCCAGCAGCCCAGGGACTAGCAGCGAAAATACGCAGTATTTT. Protein product: CASSPGTSSENTQYF. Full variable domain (outside the CDR3, taken from reference TRBV9 and TRBJ2-3): DSGVTQTPKHLITATGQRVTLRCSPRSGDLSVYWYQQSLDQGLQFLIQYYNGEERAKGNILERFSAQQFPDLHSELNLSSLELGDSALYFCASSPGTSSENTQYFGPGTRLTVL.

This sequence joins TRBV10-3 and TRBJ1-1; the D is unclear. V shed 5 bases and J shed 2 bases, with 15 bases lying between them. Germline loops: CDR1 ENHRY, CDR2 SYGVKD. CDR3 length: 15 residues. The CDR3 region is CAISTTEWSNTEAFF. CDR3 coding DNA: TGTGCCATCAGTACTACCGAATGGAGTAACACTGAAGCTTTCTTT.

The CDR3 DNA sequence: TGTGCCAGTAGTACCTCGTGGGTAGCGGGAGGTTCTGGGGAGCTGTTTTTT. Amino acids: CASSTSWVAGGSGELFF. J is TRBJ2-2 and V is TRBV19, with 10 bases lining up with TRBD2. Losses at the gene ends were 4 bases for V and 8 bases for J; bases not matched to a gene: 13. Germline CDR1 is LNHDA and CDR2 is SQIVND (reference sequence). CDR3 length equals 17 residues.

This chain connects TRBV24-1 to TRBJ1-1, with D possibly matching TRBD1 (5 bases). The CDR3 has 13 residues. V dropped 2 bases and J dropped 4 bases, with 7 bases sitting between them. Germline V lookup: CDR1 KGHDR, CDR2 SFDVKD. CDR3 sequence (DNA): TGTGCCACCAGTGATTCTGACAGCACTGAAGCTTTCTTT. It translates to CATSDSDSTEAFF.

The chain combines TRBV10-3 with TRBJ2-7; D is possibly TRBD1 (7 bases). Germline V gene data show CDR1 as ENHRY and CDR2 as SYGVKD. V was clipped by 6 bases and J by 5 bases, with 20 bases between them. The CDR3 loop spans 15 amino acids. The CDR3 loop reads CAIRRARGEGDEQYF. CDR3 nucleotide sequence: TGTGCCATCAGGAGGGCCAGGGGGGAAGGGGACGAGCAGTACTTC.

J is TRBJ2-6 and V is TRBV6-5, with D unresolved. Germline CDR1 MNHEY, CDR2 SVGAGI. The CDR3 runs 14 residues. Trimming left V 6 bases short and J 0 bases short, with 6 bases between. CDR3 sequence (DNA): TGTGCCAGCAGGCAGATCTCTGGGGCCAACGTCCTGACTTTC. Its translation is CASRQISGANVLTF.